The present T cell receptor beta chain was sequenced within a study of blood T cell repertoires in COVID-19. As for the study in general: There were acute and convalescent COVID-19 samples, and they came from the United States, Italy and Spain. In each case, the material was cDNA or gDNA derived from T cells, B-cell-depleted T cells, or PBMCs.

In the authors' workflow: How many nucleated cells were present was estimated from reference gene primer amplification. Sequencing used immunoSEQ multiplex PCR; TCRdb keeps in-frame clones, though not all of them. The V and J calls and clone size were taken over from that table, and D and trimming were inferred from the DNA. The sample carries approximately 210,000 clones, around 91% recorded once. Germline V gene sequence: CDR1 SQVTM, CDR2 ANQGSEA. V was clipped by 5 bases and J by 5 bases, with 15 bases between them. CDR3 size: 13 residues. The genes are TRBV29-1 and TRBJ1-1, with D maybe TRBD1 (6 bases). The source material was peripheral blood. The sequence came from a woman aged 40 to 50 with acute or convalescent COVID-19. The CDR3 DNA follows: TGCAGCGTTAGGGGCGGGGGCTGGACTGAAGCTTTCTTT. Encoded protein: CSVRGGGWTEAFF.